This TCR beta chain was captured in a study of cytomegalovirus exposure and HLA in healthy donors (dated by TCRdb to about 2017). Describing the broader study: The 700 or so repertoires of the first cohort and the roughly 120 validation repertoires were produced on the same platform, according to a later analysis. The study aimed to test whether signatures of past pathogen exposure could be identified by cataloging public T cell receptors. The study combined high-throughput TCR immunosequencing, statistical association of individual TCRs with disease status, and machine learning to predict cytomegalovirus infection status. Along with the approximately 650-subject first cohort, a separate validation cohort of over a hundred different subjects was used. What the study reported, not specific to this receptor: The classifier was reported to diagnose cytomegalovirus status with high specificity and sensitivity in both the original and validation cohorts. A few of the identified cytomegalovirus-associated TCR beta chains were confirmed in vitro to be specific for cytomegalovirus antigens. The study listed approximately 150 TCR beta chains as associated with cytomegalovirus. The authors suggested that the approach could potentially be extended to other disease states and immunological phenotypes. The validation cohort had no HLA typing available for a later analysis, so co-occurrence within that cohort was assessed over all 130 or so repertoires. In a later analysis, TCRs clustered in the first cohort were found to also tend to co-occur in the 130 or so validation repertoires, with 94% of cluster scores above 0. Most TCR sequences were observed very rarely across donors, whereas some public TCRs were present in many individuals.

Donors formed part of the validation cohort, which comprised about 120 subjects and was distinct from the first cohort of 550 to 850 subjects. Note on this clone: Its antigen remains unidentified. No base quality information exists; no much larger clone differs at one position.

Germline trimming: 0 bases from V, 2 bases from J; junction bases outside gene matches: 15. Reading the germline V gene gives CDR1 SGHRS and CDR2 YFSETQ. The CDR3 holds 19 amino acids from the cysteine to the phenylalanine. The entry retains the CDR3 DNA only, 57 bases that are in frame from base 1. The protocol used for the library was the immunoSEQ multiplex PCR assay. As for how the authors treated the data: A statistical classification framework was built to diagnose cytomegalovirus status from the catalog of TCR beta chain sequences. As stored in TCRdb, this immuneACCESS dataset retains in-frame rearrangements with V and J assigned. A fraction of the clones does not appear; measured against another copy, unresolved V genes explain less than half of the discrepancy, and the remainder lacks a known reason. V and J calls and clone size are as listed in that table; D and trimming were resolved from the DNA. For this sample there are about 330,000 clones; about 90% appear just once. Approximately 1.1% of the sample lies in the top ten.

The sequenced material came from PBMCs. The receptor was isolated from a woman aged 25 to 39 in good health and CMV-seropositive. The chain couples TRBV5-1 to TRBJ2-7; 9 central bases correspond to TRBD2. The CDR3 in this case is CASSLAGGLAGTTTYEQYF. The sequenced DNA: TGCGCCAGCAGCTTGGCGGGTGGCCTAGCGGGGACGACCACCTACGAGCAGTACTTC.